Presented here are 4 T cell receptor beta chains from one specimen sequenced in a study of cytomegalovirus exposure and HLA in healthy donors. 13 Jbeta primers and 60 Vbeta primers were used for the PCR. The repertoire was sequenced with immunoSEQ multiplex PCR; TCRdb's copy has only in-frame clones and lacks some. The repertoire holds about 160,000 clones, with about 81% as singletons. The sequenced material came from PBMCs. The receptors shown here come from a woman aged 18 to 35 in good health and CMV-seronegative.

The rearrangement links TRBV28 to TRBJ2-3; D possibly corresponds to TRBD2 (5 bases). The germline V and J ends were trimmed by 2 bases and 0 bases, with 12 bases remaining between them. This CDR3 region has 16 residues. Germline assignment: CDR1 MDHEN and CDR2 SYDVKM. The CDR3 bases are TGTGCCAGCAGTTTAGGGTTCCGGGGTAGCACAGATACGCAGTATTTT. Translated: CASSLGFRGSTDTQYF.

V is TRBV6-1 and J is TRBJ2-2, with D possibly matching TRBD1 (5 bases). The germline CDR1 and CDR2 sequences are MNHNS and SASEGT. The CDR3 has 14 amino acids. V lost 6 bases and J 2 bases, leaving 10 bases between the germline ends. CDR3 loop: CASSDRGNTGELFF. CDR3 sequence (DNA): TGTGCCAGCAGCGACAGAGGAAACACCGGGGAGCTGTTTTTT.

In DNA, the CDR3 is TGTGCCAGCCTGCCAGGGGGCGCTCGAACTGAAGCTTTCTTT. It codes for CASLPGGARTEAFF. The chain has TRBV6-1 and TRBJ1-1, with 8 bases identical to TRBD1. After removal of 8 bases from V and 5 bases from J, the junction contained 10 bases not matched to a gene. The V gene's germline CDR1 is MNHNS and CDR2 SASEGT. The CDR3 loop spans 14 amino acids.

This CDR3 reads CASSLSVYAPGYEQYF. The CDR3, as DNA: TGTGCCAGCAGTTTATCGGTATACGCTCCGGGCTACGAGCAGTACTTC. The chain employs TRBV27 and TRBJ2-7; D gene unclear. Germline CDR1 reads MNHEY; CDR2 reads SMNVEV (reference sequence). CDR3 length equals 16 residues. The ends were cut back, 0 bases at V and 3 bases at J, with 15 bases in the middle.